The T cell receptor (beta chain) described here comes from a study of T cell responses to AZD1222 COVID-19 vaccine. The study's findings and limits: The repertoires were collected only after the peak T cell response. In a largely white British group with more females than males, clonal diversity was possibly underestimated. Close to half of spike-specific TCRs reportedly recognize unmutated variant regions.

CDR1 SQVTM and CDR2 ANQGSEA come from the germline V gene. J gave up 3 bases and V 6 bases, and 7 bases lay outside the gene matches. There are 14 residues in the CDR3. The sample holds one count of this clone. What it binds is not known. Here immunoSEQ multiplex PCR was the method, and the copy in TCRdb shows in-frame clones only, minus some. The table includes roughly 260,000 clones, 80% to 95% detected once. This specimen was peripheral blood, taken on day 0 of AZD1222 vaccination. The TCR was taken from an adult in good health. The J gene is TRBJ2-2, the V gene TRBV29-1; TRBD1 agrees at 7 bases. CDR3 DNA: TGCAGCGTGCGAGGGGGCGCGGACACCGGGGAGCTGTTTTTT. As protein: CSVRGGADTGELFF.